The clone carrying this T cell receptor (beta chain) turned up a few times. Its antigen is currently unknown. V was shortened by 5 bases and J by 0 bases, with 17 bases between the two germline ends. CDR3 length: 17 residues. The V gene's germline CDR1 is MGHDK and CDR2 SYGVNS. These data are taken from a study of CD8 T cells in ankylosing spondylitis. MiXCR was run by TCRdb on the 5' RACE reads, yielding one entry per CDR3 protein. The sample has a few hundred thousand distinct CDR3 sequences; about 22% are singletons. Findings and caveats of the study: What appeared characteristic of ankylosing spondylitis blood was a TCR beta motif of eight highly homologous variants.

Specimen: blood, either unsorted or a sorted T cell fraction (not recorded which). This TCR was recovered from a male donor with ankylosing spondylitis. The V gene is TRBV25-1, the J gene TRBJ1-3, with no clear D. Here the CDR3 reads CASSQGWRSFSGNTIYF. Here the CDR3 DNA reads TGTGCCAGCAGTCAAGGGTGGAGGAGCTTCTCTGGAAACACCATATATTTT.